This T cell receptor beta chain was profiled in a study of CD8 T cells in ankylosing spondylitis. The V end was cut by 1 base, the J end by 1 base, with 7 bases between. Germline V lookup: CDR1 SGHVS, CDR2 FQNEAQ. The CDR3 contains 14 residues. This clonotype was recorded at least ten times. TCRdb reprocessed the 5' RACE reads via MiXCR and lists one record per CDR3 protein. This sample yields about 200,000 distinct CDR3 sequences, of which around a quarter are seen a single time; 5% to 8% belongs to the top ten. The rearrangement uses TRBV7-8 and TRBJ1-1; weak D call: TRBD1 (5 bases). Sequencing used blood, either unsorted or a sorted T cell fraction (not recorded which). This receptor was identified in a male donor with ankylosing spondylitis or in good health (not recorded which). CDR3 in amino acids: CASSLGTPNTEAFF. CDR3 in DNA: TGTGCCAGCAGCTTAGGGACACCGAACACTGAAGCTTTCTTT. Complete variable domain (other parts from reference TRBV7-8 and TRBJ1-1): GAGVSQSPRYKVAKRGQDVALRCDPISGHVSLFWYQQALGQGPEFLTYFQNEAQLDKSGLPSDRFFAERPEGSVSTLKIQRTQQEDSAVYLCASSLGTPNTEAFFGQGTRLTVV.